The 26 T cell receptor beta chains given below trace back to one sample, sequenced in a study of cytomegalovirus exposure and HLA in healthy donors. The repertoire was sequenced with immunoSEQ multiplex PCR; TCRdb's copy has only in-frame clones and lacks some. The sample lists around 110,000 clones; less than 90% were seen once. Material for sequencing was PBMCs. These receptors were collected from a woman aged 18-35 years in good health and CMV-seropositive.

J is TRBJ2-1 and V is TRBV11-3, with D possibly TRBD2 on 5 matching bases. Per germline, CDR1 SGHNT and CDR2 YENEEA. V shed 5 bases and J shed 0 bases, with 14 bases lying between them. The CDR3 consists of 16 residues. The chain's CDR3 is CASSPRSGSSYNEQFF. As DNA, the CDR3 is TGTGCCAGCAGCCCGCGTTCTGGGAGCTCCTACAATGAGCAGTTCTTC.

The CDR3 DNA sequence: TGTGCCAGCAGGACTAGCGGGGGCCCTGAGTTCTTC. Encoded protein: CASRTSGGPEFF. The rearrangement joins TRBV27 to TRBJ2-1, with 12 bases identical to TRBD2. The CDR3 loop spans 12 amino acids. Germline V gives CDR1 MNHEY, CDR2 SMNVEV (reference sequence). V lost 6 bases and J lost 14; bases outside the gene matches: 5.

In this sample, this clone turned up once. V gene TRBV29-1 combines with J gene TRBJ2-1; a possible D gene is TRBD1 (6 bases). Trimming took off 4 bases at V and 8 bases at J, with 18 bases between the two ends. The CDR3 is 14 residues long. CDR1 is SQVTM and CDR2 is ANQGSEA in the germline V gene. Here the CDR3 DNA reads TGCAGCGTTGGAGCAGGGGTGGCTTCGGATGAGCAGTTCTTC. Translation gives CSVGAGVASDEQFF.

The CDR3 protein is CAISGRDSYNEQFF. For the CDR3, the DNA is TGTGCCATCAGTGGCCGGGACAGTTACAATGAGCAGTTCTTC. The chain carries TRBV10-3 and TRBJ2-1, with 7 bases that match TRBD1. CDR1 is ENHRY and CDR2 is SYGVKD in the germline V gene. The trim removed 4 bases at V and 4 bases at J, leaving 4 bases unmatched. The CDR3 is 14 residues long.

The gene calls are TRBV9 and TRBJ2-3, with 9 bases fitting TRBD1. The V gene end was trimmed by 2 bases and the J gene end by 2 bases; junction bases not matched to a gene: 12. The CDR3 extends over 18 amino acids. The V gene's germline CDR1 is SGDLS and CDR2 YYNGEE. Here the CDR3 DNA reads TGTGCCAGCAGCGTCTGGACAGGGGTCGAAGAGGACACAGATACGCAGTATTTT. Translating gives CASSVWTGVEEDTDTQYF.

The chain couples TRBV11-2 to TRBJ1-2; no clear D gene. Germline assignment: CDR1 SGHAT and CDR2 FQNNGV. V was trimmed by 4 bases and J by 0 bases, leaving 9 bases between them. The CDR3 has 14 amino acids. The DNA for the CDR3 is TGTGCCAGCAGCTCCACCGGAGCTAACTATGGCTACACCTTC. This encodes CASSSTGANYGYTF.

V gene TRBV11-2 combines with J gene TRBJ1-2, with D possibly being TRBD1 (5 bases). V lost 0 bases and J 2 bases, leaving 13 bases between the germline ends. This CDR3 is 16 amino acids long. Looked up from germline, CDR1 is SGHAT and CDR2 is FQNNGV. The DNA for the CDR3 is TGTGCCAGCAGCTTAGAGGCGGGGCCCGCCAACTATGGCTACACCTTC. It translates to CASSLEAGPANYGYTF.

The chain uses TRBV4-1 and TRBJ2-3; 7 bases are a match to TRBD2. The CDR3 consists of 14 residues. The germline gives CDR1 MGHRA, CDR2 YSYEKL. Trimming at V came to 4 bases and at J to 2 bases, leaving 3 bases not matched to a gene. CDR3 bases: TGCGCCAGCAGCCCCGGGGGGTTCACAGATACGCAGTATTTT. Encoded protein: CASSPGGFTDTQYF.

The V call is TRBV4-1, the J call TRBJ1-3, with 9 bases aligning to TRBD1. J lost 4 bases, V lost 3 bases, and 7 bases had no gene match. This CDR3 region has 16 residues. Germline assignment: CDR1 MGHRA and CDR2 YSYEKL. CDR3 DNA sequence: TGCGCCAGCAGCCAGGCTGACAGGGGGTACGGAAACACCATATATTTT. Protein: CASSQADRGYGNTIYF.

V gene TRBV18 combines with J gene TRBJ1-2, with D unclear. Trimming took off 3 bases at V and 1 base at J, with 9 bases between the two ends. CDR1 KGHSH and CDR2 LQKENI come from the germline V gene. There are 14 residues in the CDR3. The CDR3 nucleotides read TGTGCCAGCTCACCGGAGGGAAGTAACTATGGCTACACCTTC. This codes for CASSPEGSNYGYTF.

The V call is TRBV15, the J call TRBJ1-2, with D unclear. CDR1 is LNHNV, CDR2 YYDKDF, per germline (reference sequence). Trimming removed 6 bases from V and 3 bases from J, with 11 bases in between. The CDR3 consists of 13 residues. CDR3 DNA sequence: TGTGCCACCAGTACGGGGTCGGACTATGGCTACACCTTC. Protein: CATSTGSDYGYTF.

This chain links TRBV14 with TRBJ2-7; D is perhaps TRBD2 (5 bases). Germline V gene sequence: CDR1 SGHDN, CDR2 FVKESK. V gave up 4 bases and J gave up 0 bases, with 13 bases separating them. The CDR3 loop spans 15 amino acids. CDR3 bases: TGTGCCAGCAGCCCTAACTTGGGGAGCTCCTACGAGCAGTACTTC. Translating it yields CASSPNLGSSYEQYF.

The CDR3 reads CASSPSGGGGTQYF. In DNA form, the CDR3 reads TGTGCCAGCAGCCCTTCGGGGGGCGGGGGTACGCAGTATTTT. The rearrangement joins TRBV9 to TRBJ2-3; weak D call: TRBD2 (7 bases). V was cut by 4 bases and J by 8 bases, with 17 bases left in between. This CDR3 region has 14 residues. Germline V gene lookup returns CDR1 SGDLS and CDR2 YYNGEE.

The gene calls are TRBV10-2 and TRBJ2-7; TRBD1 is a possible D gene (6 bases). The CDR3 runs to 12 residues. Germline CDR1 WSHSY, CDR2 SAAADI. Between the trimmed V and J ends, which lost 6 bases and 4 bases, there was a span of 10 bases. The CDR3 reads CASSGRGYEQYF. The CDR3 DNA is TGCGCCAGCAGCGGCAGGGGATACGAGCAGTACTTC.

This sequence joins TRBV19 and TRBJ1-1; 8 bases line up with TRBD1. The ends lost 6 bases at V and 4 bases at J; junction bases unmatched: 10. This CDR3 spans 15 amino acids. From germline, CDR1 is LNHDA and CDR2 SQIVND (reference sequence). The CDR3 loop is CASSYVQGAGTEAFF. In nucleotides, the CDR3 is TGTGCCAGTAGCTACGTGCAGGGGGCCGGCACTGAAGCTTTCTTT. Variable domain in full (rest from reference TRBV19 and TRBJ1-1): DGGITQSPKYLFRKEGQNVTLSCEQNLNHDAMYWYRQDPGQGLRLIYYSQIVNDFQKGDIAEGYSVSREKKESFPLTVTSAQKNPTAFYLCASSYVQGAGTEAFFGQGTRLTVV.

The CDR3 DNA is TGTGCCATCAGGAGTTCCTCCTCTAGCGGGGGGCGGATCTACAATGAGCAGTTCTTC. This codes for CAIRSSSSSGGRIYNEQFF. This chain connects TRBV10-3 to TRBJ2-1; 11 bases are a match to TRBD2. CDR3 size: 19 residues. The V and J ends lost 6 bases and 3 bases, in that order; junction bases with no gene match: 16. Per germline, CDR1 ENHRY and CDR2 SYGVKD.

CDR3: CASSQTNTEAFF. In nucleotides, the CDR3 is TGCGCCAGCAGCCAGACAAACACTGAAGCTTTCTTT. V usage is TRBV4-1 and J usage is TRBJ1-1, with D uncertain. Per germline, CDR1 MGHRA and CDR2 YSYEKL. CDR3 length equals 12 residues. Trimming cost V 3 bases and J 2 bases, with 4 bases left between them.

The chain is built from TRBV19 and TRBJ1-6; D gene ambiguous. This CDR3 spans 12 amino acids. Between the trimmed V and J ends, which lost 4 bases and 6 bases, there was a span of 4 bases. Germline CDR1 and CDR2: LNHDA and SQIVND (reference sequence). The CDR3 is CASSNGNSPLHF. CDR3 nucleotides: TGTGCCAGTAGTAACGGTAATTCACCCCTCCACTTT.

The chain has TRBV28 and TRBJ1-1; D is ambiguous. CDR1 and CDR2 (germline): MDHEN, SYDVKM. Trimming removed 2 bases from V and 0 bases from J, with 7 bases in between. CDR3 length: 14 amino acids. The CDR3 DNA follows: TGTGCCAGCAGTTTAAGCCACTTGAACACTGAAGCTTTCTTT. Protein sequence: CASSLSHLNTEAFF.

V and J are TRBV18 and TRBJ2-1, with 9 bases fitting TRBD1. The V gene's germline CDR1 is KGHSH and CDR2 LQKENI. The CDR3 is 15 residues long. The J segment lost 10 bases and the V segment lost 6 bases, leaving 13 bases of the junction unmatched. The CDR3 spells CASSPRDRVSREQFF. The DNA for the CDR3 is TGTGCCAGCTCCCCCCGGGACAGGGTTTCTCGGGAGCAGTTCTTC.

The CDR3 spells CASSPQGRRHRSYTF. CDR3 DNA sequence: TGTGCCAGCAGCCCCCAAGGAAGGCGGCATAGGAGCTACACCTTC. The chain employs TRBV7-2 and TRBJ1-2; no clear D gene. Looked up from germline, CDR1 is SGHTA and CDR2 is FQGNSA. This CDR3 contains 15 residues. V gave up 5 bases and J gave up 9 bases, with 22 bases separating them.

This clone was seen only once. V gene TRBV6-6 combines with J gene TRBJ2-7; possible D gene TRBD1, 9 bases. This CDR3 spans 16 amino acids. The ends were cut back, 10 bases at V and 0 bases at J, with 22 bases in the middle. The germline CDR1 and CDR2 sequences are MNHNY and SVGAGI (reference sequence). Here the CDR3 DNA reads TGTGCCACCCACCCGGGGGGGACAGGGCCCTCCTACGAGCAGTACTTC. This gives the protein CATHPGGTGPSYEQYF.

The chain couples TRBV6-6 to TRBJ1-3; D is unresolved. The CDR3 consists of 14 residues. From germline, CDR1 is MNHNY and CDR2 SVGAGI (reference sequence). Trimming left V 2 bases short and J 4 bases short, with 9 bases between. CDR3 DNA: TGTGCCAGCAGTTACAACGGGAGGGGAAACACCATATATTTT. Encoded protein: CASSYNGRGNTIYF.

The V and J genes are TRBV6-4 and TRBJ2-3; tentatively, D is TRBD2 (5 bases). The V and J ends lost 6 bases and 0 bases respectively, with 13 bases between them. This CDR3 is 15 amino acids long. The germline CDR1 and CDR2 sequences are MRHNA and SNTAGT. The DNA of the CDR3 is TGTGCCAGCAGGCGTGGGTCGGGGAGCACAGATACGCAGTATTTT. Residues: CASRRGSGSTDTQYF.

The chain couples TRBV5-1 to TRBJ2-5; D is uncertain. The CDR3 totals 12 residues. Germline V lookup: CDR1 SGHRS, CDR2 YFSETQ. With 4 bases removed from V and 0 bases from J, the gap between germline ends came to 4 bases. CDR3 DNA sequence: TGCGCCAGCAGCGCGAACCAAGAGACCCAGTACTTC. It encodes CASSANQETQYF.

The chain joins TRBV2 to TRBJ2-5; a weak D match, TRBD1 (6 bases). V shed 11 bases and J shed 4 bases, with 17 bases lying between them. Germline V CDR1 and CDR2: SNHLY, FYNNEI. The CDR3 runs 13 residues. The CDR3 DNA reads as TGTGCCGGACAGCACAGGGCTTCAGAGACCCAGTACTTC. It yields the protein CAGQHRASETQYF. Supplemented by reference TRBV2 and TRBJ2-5, the full variable domain reads EPEVTQTPSHQVTQMGQEVILRCVPISNHLYFYWYRQILGQKVEFLVSFYNNEISEKSEIFDDQFSVERPDGSNFTLKIRSTKLEDSAMYFCAGQHRASETQYFGPGTRLLVL.